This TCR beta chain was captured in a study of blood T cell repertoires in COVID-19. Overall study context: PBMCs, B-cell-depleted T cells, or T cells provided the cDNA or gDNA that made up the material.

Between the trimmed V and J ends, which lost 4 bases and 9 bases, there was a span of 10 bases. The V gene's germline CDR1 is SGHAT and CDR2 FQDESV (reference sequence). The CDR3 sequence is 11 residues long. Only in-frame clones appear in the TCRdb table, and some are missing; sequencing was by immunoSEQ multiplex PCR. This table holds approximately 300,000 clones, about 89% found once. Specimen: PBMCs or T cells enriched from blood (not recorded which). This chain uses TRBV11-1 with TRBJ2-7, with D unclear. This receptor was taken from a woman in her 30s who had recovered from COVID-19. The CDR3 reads CASSSERGQYF. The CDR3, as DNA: TGTGCCAGCAGCTCGGAAAGAGGGCAGTACTTC.